The next 22 T cell receptor beta chains were all read from a single sample in a study of technical replicates of blood from a handful of donors. TCRdb's table, derived via immunoSEQ multiplex PCR, lists solely in-frame clones and lacks some. The sample lists approximately 99,000 clones; roughly 96% were seen once. Sequenced input: T cells isolated from PBMCs. The receptor set was obtained from a human donor in good health.

The J gene is TRBJ2-7, the V gene TRBV5-1; 10 nucleotides align to TRBD2. The V gene's germline CDR1 is SGHRS and CDR2 YFSETQ. This CDR3 is built from 14 residues. With V trimmed by 2 bases and J by 5 bases, 4 bases remained unmatched. The CDR3 DNA follows: TGCGCCAGCAGCTTTAGCGGGAGGAACCACGAGCAGTACTTC. Protein: CASSFSGRNHEQYF.

This chain joins TRBV19 and TRBJ2-7; maybe TRBD2 (5 bases). Trimming pared 5 bases from V and 3 bases from J, leaving 20 bases between. Germline lookup yields CDR1 LNHDA and CDR2 SQIVND (reference sequence). This CDR3 spans 16 amino acids. CDR3 region: CASSPQLVEPVYEQYF. The CDR3 DNA follows: TGTGCCAGTAGTCCGCAACTAGTTGAACCAGTCTACGAGCAGTACTTC.

V usage is TRBV6-5 and J usage is TRBJ2-2; the match to TRBD2 covers 7 bases. V gave up 2 bases and J gave up 1 base; unmatched junction bases: 4. Germline V CDR1 and CDR2: MNHEY, SVGAGI. The CDR3 runs to 16 residues. Here the CDR3 reads CASSYLAVMNTGELFF. CDR3 nucleotides: TGTGCCAGCAGTTACCTAGCGGTTATGAACACCGGGGAGCTGTTTTTT.

This clone has just one count. CDR3 region: CASSLDINTGELFF. DNA for the CDR3: TGTGCCAGCAGCCTGGACATAAACACCGGGGAGCTGTTTTTT. This chain uses TRBV5-4 with TRBJ2-2; tentatively, D is TRBD1 (5 bases). The V and J ends lost 4 bases and 2 bases respectively, with 9 bases between them. This CDR3 region has 14 residues. Germline V gives CDR1 SGHNT, CDR2 YYREEE (reference sequence).

This clone appeared once. The chain has TRBV9 and TRBJ2-1, with TRBD2 matching 8 bases. Germline CDR1 and CDR2: SGDLS and YYNGEE. This CDR3 is built from 15 residues. V gave up 3 bases and J gave up 0 bases; unmatched junction bases: 2. The CDR3 here is CASSAAGGSYNEQFF. CDR3 nucleotide sequence: TGTGCCAGCAGCGCCGCGGGAGGCTCCTACAATGAGCAGTTCTTC.

The rearrangement uses TRBV5-1 and TRBJ1-2, with D maybe TRBD1 (5 bases). V lost 4 bases to trimming and J lost 8 bases, with 15 bases between them. The CDR3 covers 13 residues. Germline CDR1 and CDR2: SGHRS and YFSETQ. In nucleotides, the CDR3 is TGCGCCAGCAGCGATACAGGACCGCGGGGCTACACCTTC. It encodes CASSDTGPRGYTF.

This clone showed up just once. The chain combines TRBV6-1 with TRBJ1-1; no reliable D call. Trimming shortened V by 7 bases and J by 1 base, and 7 bases separated the two germline ends. The V gene's germline CDR1 is MNHNS and CDR2 SASEGT. This CDR3 has 12 amino acids. DNA of the CDR3: TGTGCCAGCAATAGAGGGAACACTGAAGCTTTCTTT. Translated: CASNRGNTEAFF.

The CDR3 reads CASSLSSYEQYF. The CDR3 nucleotides read TGTGCCAGCAGCCTCAGCTCCTACGAGCAGTACTTC. The J gene is TRBJ2-7, the V gene TRBV11-3, with D unresolved. V lost 5 bases to trimming and J lost 0 bases, with 5 bases between them. The CDR3 totals 12 residues. Germline V CDR1 and CDR2: SGHNT, YENEEA. The complete variable domain, with remaining parts taken from reference TRBV11-3 and TRBJ2-7, reads EAGVVQSPRYKIIEKKQPVAFWCNPISGHNTLYWYLQNLGQGPELLIRYENEEAVDDSQLPKDRFSAERLKGVDSTLKIQPAELGDSAVYLCASSLSSYEQYFGPGTRLTVT.

The rearrangement links TRBV13 to TRBJ1-1; D is undetermined. V was cut by 0 bases and J by 0 bases, with 8 bases left in between. The germline CDR1 and CDR2 sequences are PRHDT and FYEKMQ (reference sequence). The CDR3 runs to 15 residues. The CDR3 region is CASSLGWGVNTEAFF. In DNA, the CDR3 is TGTGCCAGCAGCTTAGGGTGGGGAGTGAACACTGAAGCTTTCTTT.

The V gene is TRBV19, the J gene TRBJ1-1; possibly TRBD1 for D (6 bases). Germline lookup yields CDR1 LNHDA and CDR2 SQIVND (reference sequence). This CDR3 is 16 amino acids long. V lost 8 bases and J 1 base, leaving 20 bases between the germline ends. The CDR3 DNA reads TGTGCCAGTTCGATAGTCGTTAAGGACAGGAACACTGAAGCTTTCTTT. Translation gives CASSIVVKDRNTEAFF.

The chain links TRBV19 to TRBJ1-5, with 7 bases identical to TRBD1. Germline V gene sequence: CDR1 LNHDA, CDR2 SQIVND (reference sequence). The CDR3 runs 15 residues. Trimming removed 3 bases from V and 3 bases from J; junction bases left unmatched: 5. DNA for the CDR3: TGTGCCAGTAGTATTAGGGACAGCTTCAATCAGCCCCAGCATTTT. This sequence encodes CASSIRDSFNQPQHF.

The chain combines TRBV5-6 with TRBJ2-5; D is possibly TRBD1 (7 bases). V lost 4 bases and J lost 5, with 18 bases in between. The CDR3 runs 15 residues. Germline CDR1 SGHDT, CDR2 YYEEEE. The CDR3 protein is CASSRLDRDGETQYF. The CDR3, as DNA: TGTGCCAGCAGCAGACTAGACAGGGATGGGGAGACCCAGTACTTC.

The chain couples TRBV15 to TRBJ2-7, with 7 bases aligning to TRBD1. Germline CDR1 LNHNV, CDR2 YYDKDF (reference sequence). V dropped 4 bases and J dropped 6; count of bases not matched to a gene: 9. This CDR3 is 14 amino acids long. CDR3 sequence (DNA): TGTGCCACCAGCAAGAACAGGGGTATAGGCGAGCAGTACTTC. Encoded protein: CATSKNRGIGEQYF.

This rearrangement joins TRBV11-2 to TRBJ1-5; no reliable D call. The CDR3 covers 13 residues. V lost 4 bases and J 5 bases, leaving 9 bases between the germline ends. Germline CDR1 is SGHAT and CDR2 is FQNNGV. CDR3: CASSSWEDQPQHF. The CDR3, as DNA: TGTGCCAGCAGCTCCTGGGAGGATCAGCCCCAGCATTTT.

This clone was seen only once. This rearrangement joins TRBV9 to TRBJ1-2; D gene unclear. V gave up 4 bases and J gave up 13 bases, with 11 bases separating them. The CDR3 totals 10 residues. The germline V gene encodes CDR1 SGDLS and CDR2 YYNGEE. The chain's CDR3 is CASSSFTTTF. The CDR3 region has the DNA TGTGCCAGCAGCTCCTTCACTACCACCTTC.

The V and J genes are TRBV23-1 and TRBJ1-3; 9 bases are a match to TRBD1. TRBV23-1 is labeled an ORF, and its function is uncertain. With 2 bases clipped from V and 7 bases from J, the junction kept 3 bases outside the gene matches. The CDR3 spans 14 residues. The CDR3 loop is CASSQRQGGNTIYF. DNA for the CDR3: TGCGCCAGCAGTCAACGACAGGGGGGGAACACCATATATTTT.

This rearrangement joins TRBV5-1 to TRBJ1-1; D is unresolved. Trimming removed 0 bases from V and 5 bases from J, with 11 bases in between. The length of the CDR3 is 14 residues. Germline V gives CDR1 SGHRS, CDR2 YFSETQ. The CDR3 nucleotides read TGCGCCAGCAGCTTGGACGGAGGGAATACTGAAGCTTTCTTT. Encoded protein: CASSLDGGNTEAFF.

The CDR3: CSVEYEGIEAFF. The CDR3 DNA reads as TGCAGCGTTGAATATGAGGGAATCGAAGCTTTCTTT. V and J are TRBV29-1 and TRBJ1-1; D ambiguous. The germline CDR1 and CDR2 sequences are SQVTM and ANQGSEA. V was trimmed by 2 bases and J by 8 bases, leaving 12 bases between them. The length of the CDR3 is 12 residues.

The V and J genes are TRBV7-9 and TRBJ1-5; possibly TRBD1 for D (6 bases). CDR1 and CDR2 from the germline V gene are SEHNR and FQNEAQ (reference sequence). The length of the CDR3 is 12 residues. The V end was cut by 4 bases, the J end by 6 bases, with 7 bases between. CDR3 protein: CASSSGVQPQHF. CDR3 nucleotide sequence: TGTGCCAGCAGCTCAGGGGTTCAGCCCCAGCATTTT.

The V call is TRBV10-3, the J call TRBJ2-3; weak D call: TRBD2 (5 bases). The CDR3 runs 15 residues. V shed 0 bases and J shed 3 bases, with 10 bases lying between them. Germline loops: CDR1 ENHRY, CDR2 SYGVKD. The CDR3 loop reads CAISESGVSTDTQYF. The CDR3 DNA reads as TGTGCCATCAGTGAGTCCGGGGTTTCTACAGATACGCAGTATTTT.

The V and J genes are TRBV4-2 and TRBJ2-2, with TRBD2 matching over 10 bases. V shed 1 base and J 0 bases; nucleotides not matched to a gene: 5. CDR1 and CDR2 (germline): LGHNA, YNFKEQ. This CDR3 is 18 amino acids long. CDR3 coding DNA: TGTGCCAGCAGCCAAGCTGGAGGACTAGCGGCGAACACCGGGGAGCTGTTTTTT. Translating gives CASSQAGGLAANTGELFF.

In this sample, this clone turned up once. The chain joins TRBV27 to TRBJ2-7, with D maybe TRBD2 (6 bases). CDR3 length equals 15 residues. Per the germline V gene, CDR1 is MNHEY and CDR2 is SMNVEV (reference sequence). V lost 3 bases and J 2 bases, leaving 14 bases between the germline ends. This CDR3 is CASSLDGRIPYEQYF. CDR3 DNA sequence: TGTGCCAGCAGTTTGGACGGGAGAATTCCCTACGAGCAGTACTTC.